This T cell receptor (beta chain) was observed in a study of blood T cell repertoires in COVID-19. Original data processing: The assay estimated nucleated cells by amplifying reference gene primers. Repertoires were generated with immunoSEQ multiplex PCR, while TCRdb's copy carries only in-frame clones and drops some. Clone size and V and J calls were adopted from that table, with D and trimming inferred from the DNA. Seen here are 150,000 to 200,000 clones, 88% observed once, and the top ten hold approximately 4.5%. Germline V gene sequence: CDR1 MNHEY, CDR2 SMNVEV (reference sequence). CDR3 size: 14 residues. Trimming left V 3 bases short and J 7 bases short, with 13 bases between.

The chain joins TRBV27 to TRBJ1-5; possible D gene TRBD1, 5 bases. This sequence originates from a human donor in a cohort sampled during active COVID-19. Sequences were obtained from peripheral blood. Here the CDR3 reads CASSFSGGLQPQHF. CDR3 nucleotide sequence: TGTGCCAGCAGTTTTTCGGGGGGTTTACAGCCCCAGCATTTT.